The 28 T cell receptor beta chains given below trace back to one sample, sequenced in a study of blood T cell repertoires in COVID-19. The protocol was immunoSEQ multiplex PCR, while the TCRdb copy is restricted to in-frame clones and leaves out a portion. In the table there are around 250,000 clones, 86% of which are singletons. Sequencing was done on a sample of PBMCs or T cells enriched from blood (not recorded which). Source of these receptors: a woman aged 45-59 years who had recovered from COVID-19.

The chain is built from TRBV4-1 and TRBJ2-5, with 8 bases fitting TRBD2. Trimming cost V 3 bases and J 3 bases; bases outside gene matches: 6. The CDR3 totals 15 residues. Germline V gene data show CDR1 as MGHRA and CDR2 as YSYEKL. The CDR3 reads CASSHPGRGEETQYF. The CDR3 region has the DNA TGCGCCAGCAGCCATCCCGGGAGGGGTGAAGAGACCCAGTACTTC.

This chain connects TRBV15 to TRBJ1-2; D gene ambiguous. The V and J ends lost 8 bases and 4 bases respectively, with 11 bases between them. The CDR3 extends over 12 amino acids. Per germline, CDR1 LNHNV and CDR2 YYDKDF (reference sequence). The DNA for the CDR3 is TGTGCCACCTCCGATGGCAGCTATGGCTACACCTTC. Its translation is CATSDGSYGYTF.

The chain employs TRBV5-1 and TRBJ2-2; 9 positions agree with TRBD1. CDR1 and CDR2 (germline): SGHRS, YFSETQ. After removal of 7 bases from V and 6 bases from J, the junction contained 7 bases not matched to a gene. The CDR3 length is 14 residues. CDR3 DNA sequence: TGCGCCAGCGCACAGGGGGCGTTCGCCGGGGAGCTGTTTTTT. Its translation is CASAQGAFAGELFF.

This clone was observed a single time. CDR3 amino acids: CASSPHYEQYF. The CDR3 DNA reads as TGTGCCAGCAGCCCCCACTACGAGCAGTACTTC. The chain is built from TRBV9 and TRBJ2-7; D not resolved. This CDR3 region has 11 residues. Germline CDR1 is SGDLS and CDR2 is YYNGEE. V lost 4 bases, J lost 3 bases, and 5 bases lay in between.

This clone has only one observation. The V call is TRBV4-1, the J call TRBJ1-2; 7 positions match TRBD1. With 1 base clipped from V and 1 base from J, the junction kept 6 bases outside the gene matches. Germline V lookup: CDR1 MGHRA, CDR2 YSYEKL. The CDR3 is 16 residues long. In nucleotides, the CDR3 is TGCGCCAGCAGCCAAGGACGGGACAGATTTAACTATGGCTACACCTTC. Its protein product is CASSQGRDRFNYGYTF.

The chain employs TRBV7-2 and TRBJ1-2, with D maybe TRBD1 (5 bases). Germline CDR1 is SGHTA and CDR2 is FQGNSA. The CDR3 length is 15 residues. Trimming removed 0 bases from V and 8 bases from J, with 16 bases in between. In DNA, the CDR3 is TGTGCCAGCAGCTTAGCGGGATGGGGGGAGGGCGGCTACACCTTC. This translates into CASSLAGWGEGGYTF.

The CDR3 sequence is CAIEFASKTSGRGEQFF. In nucleotides, the CDR3 is TGTGCCATCGAATTCGCCTCGAAGACTAGCGGGAGGGGGGAGCAGTTCTTC. V gene TRBV28 combines with J gene TRBJ2-1, with 14 positions matching TRBD2. V gave up 10 bases and J gave up 10 bases; unmatched junction bases: 18. The CDR3 runs 17 residues. Germline loops: CDR1 MDHEN, CDR2 SYDVKM.

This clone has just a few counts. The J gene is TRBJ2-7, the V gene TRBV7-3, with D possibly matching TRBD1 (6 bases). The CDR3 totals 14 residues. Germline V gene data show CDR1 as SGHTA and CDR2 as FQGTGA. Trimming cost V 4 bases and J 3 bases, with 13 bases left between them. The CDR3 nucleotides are TGTGCCAGCAGCTCAACCTCACAGGGCTACGAGCAGTACTTC. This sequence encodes CASSSTSQGYEQYF.

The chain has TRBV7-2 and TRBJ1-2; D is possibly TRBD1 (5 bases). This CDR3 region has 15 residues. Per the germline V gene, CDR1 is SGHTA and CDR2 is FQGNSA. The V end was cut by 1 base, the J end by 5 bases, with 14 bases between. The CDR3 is CASSLVSGGGYGYTF. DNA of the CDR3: TGTGCCAGCAGCTTAGTCTCCGGGGGAGGGTATGGCTACACCTTC. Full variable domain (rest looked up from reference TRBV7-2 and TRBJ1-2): GAGVSQSPSNKVTEKGKDVELRCDPISGHTALYWYRQSLGQGLEFLIYFQGNSAPDKSGLPSDRFSAERTGGSVSTLTIQRTQQEDSAVYLCASSLVSGGGYGYTFGSGTRLTVV.

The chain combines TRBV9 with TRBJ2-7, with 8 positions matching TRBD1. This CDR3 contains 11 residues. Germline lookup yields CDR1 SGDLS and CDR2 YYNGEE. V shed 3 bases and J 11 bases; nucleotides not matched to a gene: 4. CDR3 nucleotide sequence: TGTGCCAGCAGCGACAGGACAGGGAAGTACTTC. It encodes CASSDRTGKYF.

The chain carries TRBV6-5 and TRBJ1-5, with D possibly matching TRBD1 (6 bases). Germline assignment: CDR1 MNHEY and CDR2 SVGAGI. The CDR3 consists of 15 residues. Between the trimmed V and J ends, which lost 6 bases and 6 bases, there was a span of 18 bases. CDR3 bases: TGTGCCAGCAGGACTGTGCGAAGGGGGATTCAGCCCCAGCATTTT. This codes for CASRTVRRGIQPQHF.

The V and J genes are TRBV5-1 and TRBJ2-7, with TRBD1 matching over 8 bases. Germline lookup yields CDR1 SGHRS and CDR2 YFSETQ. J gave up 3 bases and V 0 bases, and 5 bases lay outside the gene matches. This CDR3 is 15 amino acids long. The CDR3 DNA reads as TGCGCCAGCAGCTTGGAGGGGACAGGATACTACGAGCAGTACTTC. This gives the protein CASSLEGTGYYEQYF.

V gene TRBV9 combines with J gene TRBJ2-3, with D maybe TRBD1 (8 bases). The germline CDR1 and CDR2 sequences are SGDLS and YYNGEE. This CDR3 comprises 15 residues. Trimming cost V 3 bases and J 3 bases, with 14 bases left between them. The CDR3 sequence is CASSAGQGGTDTQYF. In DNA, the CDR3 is TGTGCCAGCAGCGCTGGACAGGGAGGGACAGATACGCAGTATTTT.

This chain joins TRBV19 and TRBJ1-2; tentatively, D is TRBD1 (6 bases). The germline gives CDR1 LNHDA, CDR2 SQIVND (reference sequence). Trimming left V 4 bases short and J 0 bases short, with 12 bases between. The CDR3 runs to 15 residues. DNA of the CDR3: TGTGCCAGTAGTAAATCAGGGGAAGCTAACTATGGCTACACCTTC. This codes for CASSKSGEANYGYTF.

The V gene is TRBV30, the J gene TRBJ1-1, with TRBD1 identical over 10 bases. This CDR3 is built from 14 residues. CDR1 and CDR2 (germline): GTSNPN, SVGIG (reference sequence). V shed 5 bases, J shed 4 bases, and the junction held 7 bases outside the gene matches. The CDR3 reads CAWAPGQGRTEAFF. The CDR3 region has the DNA TGTGCCTGGGCTCCGGGACAGGGGCGCACTGAAGCTTTCTTT.

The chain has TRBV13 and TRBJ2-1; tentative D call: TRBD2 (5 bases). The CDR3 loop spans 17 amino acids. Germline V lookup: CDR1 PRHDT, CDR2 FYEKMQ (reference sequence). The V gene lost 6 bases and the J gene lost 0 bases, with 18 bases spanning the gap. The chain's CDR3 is CASRESGPGNSYNEQFF. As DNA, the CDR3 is TGTGCCAGCAGAGAAAGCGGTCCGGGGAACTCCTACAATGAGCAGTTCTTC.

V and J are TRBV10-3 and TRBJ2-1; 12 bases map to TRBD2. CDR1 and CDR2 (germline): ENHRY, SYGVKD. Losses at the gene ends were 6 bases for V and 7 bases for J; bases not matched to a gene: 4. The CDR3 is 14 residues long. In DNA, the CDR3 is TGTGCCATCAGGGGACTAGCGGGCTCTAATGAGCAGTTCTTC. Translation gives CAIRGLAGSNEQFF.

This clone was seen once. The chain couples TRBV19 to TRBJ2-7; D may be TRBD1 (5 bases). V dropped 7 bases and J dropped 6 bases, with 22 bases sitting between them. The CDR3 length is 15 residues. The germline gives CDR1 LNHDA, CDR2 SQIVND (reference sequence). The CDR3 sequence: CASTYQGPTGTEQYF. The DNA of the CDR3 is TGTGCCAGTACCTACCAAGGACCCACAGGAACCGAGCAGTACTTC.

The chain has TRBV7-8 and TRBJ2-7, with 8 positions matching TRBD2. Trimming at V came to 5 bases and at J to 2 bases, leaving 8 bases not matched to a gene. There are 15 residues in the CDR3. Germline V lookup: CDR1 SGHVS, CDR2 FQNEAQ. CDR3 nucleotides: TGTGCCAGCAGCATGACTAGCGAGAGAACCTACGAGCAGTACTTC. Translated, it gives CASSMTSERTYEQYF.

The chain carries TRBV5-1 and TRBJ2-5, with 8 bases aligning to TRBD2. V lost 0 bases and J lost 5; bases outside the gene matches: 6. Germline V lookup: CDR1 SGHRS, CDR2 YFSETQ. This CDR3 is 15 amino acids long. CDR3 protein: CASSLGAGVRETQYF. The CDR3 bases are TGCGCCAGCAGCTTGGGAGCGGGAGTGCGGGAGACCCAGTACTTC. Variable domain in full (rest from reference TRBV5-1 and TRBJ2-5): KAGVTQTPRYLIKTRGQQVTLSCSPISGHRSVSWYQQTPGQGLQFLFEYFSETQRNKGNFPGRFSGRQFSNSRSEMNVSTLELGDSALYLCASSLGAGVRETQYFGPGTRLLVL.

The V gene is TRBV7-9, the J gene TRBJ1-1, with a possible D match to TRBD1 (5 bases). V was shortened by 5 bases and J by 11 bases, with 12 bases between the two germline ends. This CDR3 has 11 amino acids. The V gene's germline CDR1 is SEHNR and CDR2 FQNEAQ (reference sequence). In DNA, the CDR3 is TGTGCCAGCAGCCCGGGGGTGGGCGCTTTCTTT. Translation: CASSPGVGAFF.

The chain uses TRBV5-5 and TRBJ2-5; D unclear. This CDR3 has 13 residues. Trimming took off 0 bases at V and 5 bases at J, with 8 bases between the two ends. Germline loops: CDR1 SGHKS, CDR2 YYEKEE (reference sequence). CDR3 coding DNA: TGTGCCAGCAGCTTGGCCGTTCCCGAGACCCAGTACTTC. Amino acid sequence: CASSLAVPETQYF. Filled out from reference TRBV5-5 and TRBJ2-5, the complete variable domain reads DAGVTQSPTHLIKTRGQQVTLRCSPISGHKSVSWYQQVLGQGPQFIFQYYEKEERGRGNFPDRFSARQFPNYSSELNVNALLLGDSALYLCASSLAVPETQYFGPGTRLLVL.

The CDR3 region is CASSVNGGNSPLHF. The CDR3 nucleotides read TGTGCCAGCAGTGTAAACGGGGGTAATTCACCCCTCCACTTT. V is TRBV2 and J is TRBJ1-6; the D gene is possibly TRBD1 (5 bases). V lost 4 bases, J lost 6 bases, and 10 bases lay in between. This CDR3 spans 14 amino acids. Germline CDR1 reads SNHLY; CDR2 reads FYNNEI.

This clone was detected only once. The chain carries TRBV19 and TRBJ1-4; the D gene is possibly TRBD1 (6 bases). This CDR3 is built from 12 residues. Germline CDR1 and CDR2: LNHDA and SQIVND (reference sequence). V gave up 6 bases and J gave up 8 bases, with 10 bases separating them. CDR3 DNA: TGTGCCAGTAGGACCGACAGGGAAAAACTGTTTTTT. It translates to CASRTDREKLFF.

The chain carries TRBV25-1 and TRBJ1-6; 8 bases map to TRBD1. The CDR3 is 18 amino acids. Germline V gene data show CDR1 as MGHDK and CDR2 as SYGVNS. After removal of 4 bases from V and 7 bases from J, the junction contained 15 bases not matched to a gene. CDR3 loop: CASSGTLLGQGGNSPLHF. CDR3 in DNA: TGTGCCAGCAGTGGAACTCTCCTTGGACAGGGAGGGAATTCACCCCTCCACTTT.

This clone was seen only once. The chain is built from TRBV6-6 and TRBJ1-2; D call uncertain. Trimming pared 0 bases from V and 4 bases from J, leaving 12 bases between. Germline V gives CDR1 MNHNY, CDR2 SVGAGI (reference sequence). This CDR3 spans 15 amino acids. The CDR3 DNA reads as TGTGCCAGCAGTTACTCGGGAGCAGGACTCTATGGCTACACCTTC. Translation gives CASSYSGAGLYGYTF.

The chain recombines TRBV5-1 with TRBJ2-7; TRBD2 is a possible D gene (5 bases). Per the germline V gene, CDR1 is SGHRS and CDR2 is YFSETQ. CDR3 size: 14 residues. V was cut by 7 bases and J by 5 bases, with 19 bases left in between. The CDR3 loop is CASRGRGTSHEQYF. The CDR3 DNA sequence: TGCGCCAGCCGGGGTCGAGGTACGTCCCACGAGCAGTACTTC.

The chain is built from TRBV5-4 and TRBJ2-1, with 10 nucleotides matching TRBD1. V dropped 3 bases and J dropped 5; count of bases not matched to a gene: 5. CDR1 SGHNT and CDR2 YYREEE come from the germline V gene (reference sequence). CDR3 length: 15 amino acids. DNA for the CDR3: TGTGCCAGCAGCTCGCCCGGGACAGGGGACAATGAGCAGTTCTTC. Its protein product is CASSSPGTGDNEQFF.